This TCR beta chain was captured in a study of cytomegalovirus exposure and HLA in healthy donors. Study-wide points: Donors belonging to an Asian-associated ancestry cluster reportedly showed fewer N-insertions in productive TCRs than the roughly 670-donor mean, according to what a later analysis found.

Germline lookup yields CDR1 MGHRA and CDR2 YSYEKL. This CDR3 comprises 14 residues. V lost 6 bases, J lost 0 bases, and 12 bases lay in between. The PCR was carried out with 60 Vbeta primers and 13 Jbeta primers. The method was immunoSEQ multiplex PCR; TCRdb's version includes in-frame clones alone and lacks a portion of them. The profile covers about 150,000 clones, with around three quarters appearing a single time and 3% taken by the ten largest. Comments on this clone: Its antigen is unidentified.

Specimen: PBMCs. The clonotype comes from a man in his forties in good health and CMV-seropositive. The chain joins TRBV4-1 to TRBJ2-7; tentative D call: TRBD2 (7 bases). CDR3 nucleotide sequence: TGCGCCAGCAGTCAGCGGGACAACTCCTACGAGCAGTACTTC. The encoded protein is CASSQRDNSYEQYF.